This paragraph reports one T cell receptor beta chain. The antigen is unknown. One junction end disagrees with the germline gene, perhaps due to a read error. Researchers drew blood RNA from unsorted whole blood and extracted germline DNA as well. Before any surgery took place, approximately 4 milliliters of peripheral blood were collected. This sample stems from a study of tumor-infiltrating lymphocytes in primary liver carcinoma. Study-wide context: The study included patients who were men and women aged 30 to 69 years. General study points: The 250 largest clones made up significantly more of tumor than blood repertoires (p = 0.039). Overlap between tumor regions exceeded overlap of tumor with adjacent tissue or blood.

Synthesis of TCR beta cDNA was carried out from approximately 500 ng total RNA with a constant-region primer. Slightly modified ARM-PCR with three nested multiplex PCR rounds yielded TCR beta libraries. The first two PCR rounds used TRBV1-TRBV30 primers with a Cbeta primer, around 10 cycles each. TCRdb independently ran MiXCR on the multiplex PCR reads; one entry per CDR3 protein. Among some 180,000 distinct CDR3 sequences, over 50% were seen once, and the ten largest hold about 72%. The CDR3 contains 17 residues. Germline assignment: CDR1 MGHRA and CDR2 YSYEKL. The sequence was collected from a man aged 35 to 55 with primary liver carcinoma and hepatitis B virus infection. The sample was peripheral blood. The gene calls are TRBV4-1 and TRBJ2-2, with 8 bases identical to TRBD2. The CDR3: CASSQPDSGTNTEELFF. CDR3 DNA sequence: TGCGCCAGCAGCCAACCTGATAGCGGGACGAATACCGAGGAGCTGTTTTTT.